These 15 T cell receptor beta chains came from one sample sequenced in a study of T cells in tuberculosis listed by TCRdb under 2018. Libraries were made using the immunoSEQ multiplex PCR assay. Here the immuneACCESS table is served through TCRdb, limited to in-frame sequences with V and J called. Missing clones are a known gap in these copies; in checked studies unresolved V genes cover under half, and the rest lacks a known reason. Present in this sample are some 90,000 clones, around 90% of which were seen just once. The ten largest clones add up to under 2.5% of the sample. After being thawed and rested overnight, PBMC were stained with GMM-loaded CD1B tetramer, a Live/Dead dye and anti-CD3, and were then sorted on a FACS Aria II. CD1B tetramers were loaded with C32 glucose monomycolate purified from Rhodococcus equi. Specimen: CD1b-GMM tetramer-negative cells sorted from PBMCs. Taken with the paper, the label for cell subset or site translates to: T cells not binding CD1B-GMM tetramer, sorted from same donor. These receptors were taken from an adult woman with latent tuberculosis.

This clone was picked up a small number of times. The chain uses TRBV15 and TRBJ2-6; the D gene is possibly TRBD2 (6 bases). Trimming left V 3 bases short and J 0 bases short, with 15 bases between. Germline CDR1 reads LNHNV; CDR2 reads YYDKDF (reference sequence). The CDR3 is made up of 18 amino acids. The CDR3 protein is CATSSGGESSSGANVLTF. CDR3 coding DNA: TGTGCCACCAGCAGCGGCGGGGAATCGAGCTCTGGGGCCAACGTCCTGACTTTC.

This rearrangement joins TRBV21-1 to TRBJ1-1; TRBD1 was called by the table and not checked on the DNA. TRBV21-1 is designated a pseudogene. This CDR3 has 12 amino acids. The CDR3 sequence is CADNPENTEAFF. The CDR3 nucleotides read TGTGCCGACAACCCAGAGAACACTGAAGCTTTCTTT.

The genes are TRBV14 and TRBJ1-1; D is unresolved. The ends were cut back, 1 base at V and 8 bases at J, with 8 bases in the middle. CDR3 length: 12 amino acids. The germline CDR1 and CDR2 sequences are SGHDN and FVKESK. CDR3 bases: TGTGCCAGCAGCCAAGGCAGTGTGGAAGCTTTCTTT. Translating gives CASSQGSVEAFF.

The chain has TRBV18 and TRBJ1-3; D possibly corresponds to TRBD1 (6 bases). Germline CDR1 KGHSH, CDR2 LQKENI. Trimming took off 5 bases at V and 5 bases at J, with 22 bases between the two ends. The CDR3 is made up of 17 amino acids. For the CDR3, the DNA is TGTGCCAGCTCATCGACCGTTGGGGGCCTACAAAGAAACACCATATATTTT. Its protein is CASSSTVGGLQRNTIYF.

The rearrangement joins TRBV7-2 to TRBJ2-2; TRBD2 is a possible D gene (5 bases). CDR3 length equals 15 residues. Trimming stripped 5 bases from V and 4 bases from J, with 14 bases between. Germline loops: CDR1 SGHTA, CDR2 FQGNSA. In DNA form, the CDR3 reads TGTGCCAGCAGCCCGGGGATGGCTATCACCGGGGAGCTGTTTTTT. This translates into CASSPGMAITGELFF.

The gene calls are TRBV4-1 and TRBJ2-7; TRBD1 matches 8 bases. The CDR3 is 14 residues long. Germline assignment: CDR1 MGHRA and CDR2 YSYEKL. Trimming cost V 0 bases and J 3 bases; bases outside gene matches: 1. CDR3 loop: CASSQETGGYEQYF. CDR3 in DNA: TGCGCCAGCAGCCAAGAAACAGGGGGCTACGAGCAGTACTTC.

CDR3 loop: CASSAGRGEAFF. DNA of the CDR3: TGTGCCAGCAGTGCCGGAAGGGGGGAAGCTTTCTTT. The V gene is TRBV2, the J gene TRBJ1-1; a weak D match, TRBD1 (6 bases). The CDR3 length is 12 residues. Trimming took 4 bases from V and 8 from J, leaving 11 bases between them. The germline gives CDR1 SNHLY, CDR2 FYNNEI.

The CDR3 sequence is CASSPGQLYSGANVLTF. CDR3 in DNA: TGTGCCAGCTCCCCGGGACAGCTTTACTCTGGGGCCAACGTCCTGACTTTC. The rearrangement joins TRBV18 to TRBJ2-6, with 7 bases fitting TRBD1. V gave up 6 bases and J gave up 0 bases; unmatched junction bases: 8. The CDR3 runs 17 residues. Germline V gene sequence: CDR1 KGHSH, CDR2 LQKENI.

The chain combines TRBV2 with TRBJ2-1; no definite D call. Germline V gene lookup returns CDR1 SNHLY and CDR2 FYNNEI. V was clipped by 1 base and J by 4 bases, with 5 bases between them. This CDR3 has 13 amino acids. This chain's CDR3 is CASSEGAYNEQFF. In DNA form, the CDR3 reads TGTGCCAGCAGTGAAGGAGCTTACAATGAGCAGTTCTTC.

The chain links TRBV11-2 to TRBJ1-2, with a weak D call TRBD1 (5 bases). This CDR3 region has 17 residues. Germline V CDR1 and CDR2: SGHAT, FQNNGV. Trimming stripped 6 bases from V and 3 bases from J, with 23 bases between. The CDR3: CASRPAGPPNGDYGYTF. For the CDR3, the DNA is TGTGCCAGCAGACCGGCGGGGCCGCCCAATGGGGACTATGGCTACACCTTC.

The chain couples TRBV25-1 to TRBJ1-1, with TRBD1 identical over 7 bases. CDR1 and CDR2 from the germline V gene are MGHDK and SYGVNS. The trim removed 3 bases at V and 3 bases at J, leaving 4 bases unmatched. The CDR3 is made up of 14 amino acids. The CDR3 region has the DNA TGTGCCAGCAGTGACCGACAGGGAGACACTGAAGCTTTCTTT. Its translation is CASSDRQGDTEAFF.

The genes are TRBV6-5 and TRBJ1-1; D is unresolved. Per the germline V gene, CDR1 is MNHEY and CDR2 is SVGAGI. The CDR3 contains 13 residues. The V and J ends lost 0 bases and 5 bases respectively, with 7 bases between them. The CDR3 DNA reads TGTGCCAGCAGTTACTCGAGGCGTACTGAAGCTTTCTTT. This translates into CASSYSRRTEAFF.

The chain links TRBV6-1 to TRBJ2-2; a possible D gene is TRBD2 (5 bases). CDR3 length: 14 residues. CDR1 MNHNS and CDR2 SASEGT come from the germline V gene. Trimming removed 2 bases from V and 6 bases from J, with 10 bases in between. CDR3 region: CASSERGAPGELFF. The CDR3 DNA is TGTGCCAGCAGTGAACGGGGAGCACCCGGGGAGCTGTTTTTT.

The J gene is TRBJ1-5, the V gene TRBV10-1, with D possibly matching TRBD1 (5 bases). The CDR3 is 15 amino acids. Germline V CDR1 and CDR2: WNHNN, SYGVQD (reference sequence). V lost 4 bases and J 0 bases, leaving 10 bases between the germline ends. The CDR3 reads CASSGDRNSNQPQHF. The CDR3 nucleotides read TGCGCCAGCAGTGGCGACAGAAATAGCAATCAGCCCCAGCATTTT.

The chain joins TRBV6-5 to TRBJ2-7; possible D gene TRBD2, 5 bases. The CDR3 runs 14 residues. CDR1 is MNHEY, CDR2 SVGAGI, per germline. V lost 6 bases and J 2 bases, leaving 14 bases between the germline ends. DNA for the CDR3: TGTGCCAGCAGGCTATATGCGAGGGCCTACGAGCAGTACTTC. Translating gives CASRLYARAYEQYF.